These T cell receptor beta chains were read from a single sample in a study of cytomegalovirus exposure and HLA in healthy donors. The protocol was immunoSEQ multiplex PCR, while the TCRdb copy is restricted to in-frame clones and leaves out a portion. The profile shows some 60,000 clones, approximately 96% of them singletons. Sequences were obtained from PBMCs. The receptors were gathered from a man between 18 and 35 years old in good health and CMV-seronegative. CDR3s include the opening cysteine and the closing phenylalanine or tryptophan. The order of the fields is CDR3 protein, CDR3 DNA, clone size, J gene, V gene, D gene. The D gene is left open where the match is weak. A clone size is listed for some rows: how often the clone was seen (once, few, many), or a class if it is expanded.

CDR3aa: CSVEKGLDLTDTQYF; CDR3nt: TGCAGCGTTGAAAAGGGACTGGACCTCACAGATACGCAGTATTTT; abundance: -; j_gene: TRBJ2-3; v_gene: TRBV29-1; d_gene: -
CDR3aa: CASSRGSTNEQYF; CDR3nt: TGTGCCAGCAGCCGTGGATCTACTAACGAGCAGTACTTC; abundance: -; j_gene: TRBJ2-7; v_gene: TRBV7-2; d_gene: -
CDR3aa: CASRGQGFSGELFF; CDR3nt: TGTGCCAGCAGGGGACAGGGGTTCTCCGGGGAGCTGTTTTTT; abundance: -; j_gene: TRBJ2-2; v_gene: TRBV6-1; d_gene: TRBD1
CDR3aa: CASSVPGHQIAKNIQYF; CDR3nt: TGTGCCAGCAGTGTCCCGGGACACCAGATAGCCAAAAACATTCAGTACTTC; abundance: -; j_gene: TRBJ2-4; v_gene: TRBV28; d_gene: -
CDR3aa: CASSQLAGGGTRTQYF; CDR3nt: TGCGCCAGCAGCCAGTTAGCGGGAGGGGGCACGAGGACGCAGTATTTT; abundance: -; j_gene: TRBJ2-3; v_gene: TRBV4-1; d_gene: TRBD2
CDR3aa: CASSPTGDRNQPQHF; CDR3nt: TGTGCCAGCAGCCCGACAGGGGATCGCAATCAGCCCCAGCATTTT; abundance: -; j_gene: TRBJ1-5; v_gene: TRBV11-3; d_gene: TRBD1
CDR3aa: CSVREQGSYGYTF; CDR3nt: TGCAGCGTGAGAGAACAGGGATCCTATGGCTACACCTTC; abundance: -; j_gene: TRBJ1-2; v_gene: TRBV29-1; d_gene: -
CDR3aa: CASSPGTENEQFF; CDR3nt: TGTGCCAGCAGTCCCGGGACTGAGAATGAGCAGTTCTTC; abundance: -; j_gene: TRBJ2-1; v_gene: TRBV27; d_gene: -
CDR3aa: CASSLGEDIYGYTF; CDR3nt: TGTGCCAGCAGCTTGGGAGAGGACATCTATGGCTACACCTTC; abundance: -; j_gene: TRBJ1-2; v_gene: TRBV5-6; d_gene: -
CDR3aa: CASTESTDTQYF; CDR3nt: TGTGCCAGCACAGAAAGCACAGATACGCAGTATTTT; abundance: -; j_gene: TRBJ2-3; v_gene: TRBV2; d_gene: -
CDR3aa: CAISESSRRQILSGYTF; CDR3nt: TGTGCCATCAGTGAGTCATCTCGTAGACAGATTTTAAGTGGCTACACCTTC; abundance: -; j_gene: TRBJ1-2; v_gene: TRBV10-3; d_gene: -
CDR3aa: CASSAGTDYEQYF; CDR3nt: TGTGCCAGCAGCGCCGGGACAGATTACGAGCAGTACTTC; abundance: -; j_gene: TRBJ2-7; v_gene: TRBV13; d_gene: TRBD1
CDR3aa: CASSLRPGEQQPQHF; CDR3nt: TGCGCCAGCAGCTTGCGGCCCGGGGAGCAGCAGCCCCAGCATTTT; abundance: -; j_gene: TRBJ1-5; v_gene: TRBV5-1; d_gene: -
CDR3aa: CASSLGERLTGGFQETQYF; CDR3nt: TGTGCCAGCAGCTTAGGAGAGAGGCTGACAGGGGGCTTCCAAGAGACCCAGTACTTC; abundance: once; j_gene: TRBJ2-5; v_gene: TRBV11-3; d_gene: TRBD1
CDR3aa: CASRSGPRTSLDTQYF; CDR3nt: TGTGCAAGTCGCTCAGGGCCCAGGACTAGTTTAGATACGCAGTATTTT; abundance: -; j_gene: TRBJ2-3; v_gene: TRBV12-2; d_gene: -
CDR3aa: CASSVGTTRPTNTGELFF; CDR3nt: TGTGCCAGCAGCGTCGGGACTACCCGCCCCACGAACACCGGGGAGCTGTTTTTT; abundance: -; j_gene: TRBJ2-2; v_gene: TRBV9; d_gene: TRBD2
CDR3aa: CASSPGLAERTDTQYF; CDR3nt: TGTGCCAGCAGCCCAGGACTAGCGGAGCGCACAGATACGCAGTATTTT; abundance: -; j_gene: TRBJ2-3; v_gene: TRBV9; d_gene: TRBD2
CDR3aa: CASSMVKLSQPQHF; CDR3nt: TGTGCCAGTAGTATGGTTAAGCTTTCTCAGCCCCAGCATTTT; abundance: -; j_gene: TRBJ1-5; v_gene: TRBV19; d_gene: -
CDR3aa: CASSSGGDTQYF; CDR3nt: TGTGCCAGCAGTTCAGGGGGAGATACGCAGTATTTT; abundance: -; j_gene: TRBJ2-3; v_gene: TRBV7-2; d_gene: TRBD1
CDR3aa: CASTGLAGTYEQYF; CDR3nt: TGTGCCAGCACAGGACTAGCGGGAACCTACGAGCAGTACTTC; abundance: -; j_gene: TRBJ2-7; v_gene: TRBV28; d_gene: TRBD2
CDR3aa: CASHPFARDRGQNTQYF; CDR3nt: TGCGCCAGCCACCCCTTCGCCCGGGACAGGGGGCAAAATACGCAGTATTTT; abundance: -; j_gene: TRBJ2-3; v_gene: TRBV5-1; d_gene: TRBD1
CDR3aa: CAWSEPLKGAYNEQFF; CDR3nt: TGTGCCTGGAGCGAACCCCTAAAGGGGGCGTACAATGAGCAGTTCTTC; abundance: -; j_gene: TRBJ2-1; v_gene: TRBV30; d_gene: TRBD1
CDR3aa: CASRSLKSGERYNEQFF; CDR3nt: TGTGCCAGCAGGTCTCTCAAATCGGGGGAGCGATACAATGAGCAGTTCTTC; abundance: -; j_gene: TRBJ2-1; v_gene: TRBV28; d_gene: -
CDR3aa: CASSADRGSRGAQHF; CDR3nt: TGTGCCAGCAGCGCGGACAGGGGTTCGAGAGGGGCCCAGCATTTT; abundance: -; j_gene: TRBJ1-5; v_gene: TRBV27; d_gene: TRBD1
CDR3aa: CAWSVPGTDNEQFF; CDR3nt: TGTGCCTGGAGTGTACCCGGGACTGACAATGAGCAGTTCTTC; abundance: once; j_gene: TRBJ2-1; v_gene: TRBV30; d_gene: -
CDR3aa: CASSYWGPQTGQPQHF; CDR3nt: TGTGCCAGCAGTTACTGGGGCCCCCAGACAGGTCAGCCCCAGCATTTT; abundance: -; j_gene: TRBJ1-5; v_gene: TRBV6-5; d_gene: -
CDR3aa: CASSSSGTSGSVGEQFF; CDR3nt: TGTGCCAGCAGCTCCTCCGGGACTAGCGGGAGTGTTGGTGAGCAGTTCTTC; abundance: -; j_gene: TRBJ2-1; v_gene: TRBV11-3; d_gene: TRBD2
CDR3aa: CASTSRAQETQYF; CDR3nt: TGTGCCAGTACGAGTAGAGCCCAAGAGACCCAGTACTTC; abundance: -; j_gene: TRBJ2-5; v_gene: TRBV19; d_gene: -
CDR3aa: CASSFQGQGLDEQYF; CDR3nt: TGTGCCAGCAGTTTCCAGGGACAGGGCTTAGACGAGCAGTACTTC; abundance: -; j_gene: TRBJ2-7; v_gene: TRBV28; d_gene: TRBD1
CDR3aa: CASSLALGQTLYYNEQFF; CDR3nt: TGTGCCAGCAGCTTGGCCCTTGGACAAACCCTCTACTACAATGAGCAGTTCTTC; abundance: -; j_gene: TRBJ2-1; v_gene: TRBV5-8; d_gene: -
CDR3aa: CASSQDRGAYNEQFF; CDR3nt: TGTGCCAGCAGCCAAGACAGGGGAGCCTACAATGAGCAGTTCTTC; abundance: once; j_gene: TRBJ2-1; v_gene: TRBV4-2; d_gene: -